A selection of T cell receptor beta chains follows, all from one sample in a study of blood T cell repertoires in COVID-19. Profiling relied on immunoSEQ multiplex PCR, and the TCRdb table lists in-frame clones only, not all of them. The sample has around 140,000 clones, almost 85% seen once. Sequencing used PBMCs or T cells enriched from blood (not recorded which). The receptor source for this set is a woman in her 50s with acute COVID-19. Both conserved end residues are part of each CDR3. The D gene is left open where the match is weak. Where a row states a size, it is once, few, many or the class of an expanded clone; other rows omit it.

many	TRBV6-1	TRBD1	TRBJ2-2	TGTGCCAGCAGTGAGGGCTGGACAGGGGGCTCGACCGGGGAGCTGTTTTTT	CASSEGWTGGSTGELFF
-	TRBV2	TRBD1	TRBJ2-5	TGTGCCAGCAGCGACAGGGGAAAGACCCAGTACTTC	CASSDRGKTQYF
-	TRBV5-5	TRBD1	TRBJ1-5	TGTGCCAGCAGCTCCGGGACAGGGGGAATAAATCAGCCCCAGCATTTT	CASSSGTGGINQPQHF
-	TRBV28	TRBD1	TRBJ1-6	TGTGCCAGCAGTTTATACAGGGGCGGTTCACCCCTCCACTTT	CASSLYRGGSPLHF
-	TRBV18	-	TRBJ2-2	TGTGCCAGCTCACCGCCGAACAGCAGGGCAGGCGGGGAGCTGTTTTTT	CASSPPNSRAGGELFF
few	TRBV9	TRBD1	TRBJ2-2	TGTGCCAGCAGCGCCCCGGGACAGGGAAACACCGGGGAGCTGTTTTTT	CASSAPGQGNTGELFF
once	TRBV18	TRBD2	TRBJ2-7	TGTGCCAGCTCAAAGAATAGCGGGACACCCTACGAGCAGTACTTC	CASSKNSGTPYEQYF
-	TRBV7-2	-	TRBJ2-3	TGTGCCAGCAGCTTAAGAGTTAGCCCAGATACGCAGTATTTT	CASSLRVSPDTQYF
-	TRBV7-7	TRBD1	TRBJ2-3	TGTGCCAGCAGCGCTCTTTTAGGACAGGGAGGCACAGATACGCAGTATTTT	CASSALLGQGGTDTQYF
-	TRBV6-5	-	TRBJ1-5	TGTGCCAACGGGACTCCAAGAGGGCCCCAGCATTTT	CANGTPRGPQHF
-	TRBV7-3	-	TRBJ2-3	TGTGCCAGCAGCTTAAATAGCGCCCGCACAGATACGCAGTATTTT	CASSLNSARTDTQYF
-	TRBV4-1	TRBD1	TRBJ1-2	TGCGCCAGCAGCCAAGATGACAGGGGCCGCGGTGGCTACACCTTC	CASSQDDRGRGGYTF
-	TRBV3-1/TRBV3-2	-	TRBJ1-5	TGTGCCAGCAGCCTCGGGACACCCGATAGCAATCAGCCCCAGCATTTT	CASSLGTPDSNQPQHF
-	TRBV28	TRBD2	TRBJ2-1	TGTGCCAGTACCTCCGGGACTAGCGGGATATATGAGCAGTTCTTC	CASTSGTSGIYEQFF
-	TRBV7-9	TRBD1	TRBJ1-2	TGTGCCGCATCAGGGGGCCCCTCTAACTATGGCTACACCTTC	CAASGGPSNYGYTF
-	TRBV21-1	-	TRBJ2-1	TGTGCCCACCACCCTAGCGGGGTGGGGTCCTACAATGAGCAGTTCTTC	CAHHPSGVGSYNEQFF
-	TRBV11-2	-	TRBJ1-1	TGTGCCAGCAGTTCGGACAGGAACACTGAAGCTTTCTTT	CASSSDRNTEAFF
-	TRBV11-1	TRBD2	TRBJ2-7	TGTGCCAGCAGCCCCAGCGGGAGTGTAAGGGAGCAGTACTTC	CASSPSGSVREQYF
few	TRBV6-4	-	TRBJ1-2	TGTGCCAGCAGTGCAGAGGGTAGTTATCCCTATGGCTACACCTTC	CASSAEGSYPYGYTF
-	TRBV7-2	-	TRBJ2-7	TGTGCCAGCAGCTTAGGTAGTACCGGACAGTACGAGCAGTACTTC	CASSLGSTGQYEQYF
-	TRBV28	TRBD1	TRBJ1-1	TGTGCCAGCAGTTTCGGGACAGGGAATTCGGCTGAAGCTTTCTTT	CASSFGTGNSAEAFF
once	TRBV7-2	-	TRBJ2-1	TGTGCCAGCAGCTTATTGGGCGGAGGCGAGCAGTTCTTC	CASSLLGGGEQFF
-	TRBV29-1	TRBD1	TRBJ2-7	TGCAGCGTTGACGGGACAGGGAGTCCCTACGAGCAGTACTTC	CSVDGTGSPYEQYF
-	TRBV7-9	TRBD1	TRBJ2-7	TGTGCCAGCAGCAACCGGGACAGGGGCTCCTACGAGCAGTACTTC	CASSNRDRGSYEQYF
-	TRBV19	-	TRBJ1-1	TGTGCCAGTAAAGAGCGGAACACTGAAGCTTTCTTT	CASKERNTEAFF
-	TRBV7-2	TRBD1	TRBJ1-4	TGTGCCAGCAGCCCAACAGGGGCTAATGAAAAACTGTTTTTT	CASSPTGANEKLFF
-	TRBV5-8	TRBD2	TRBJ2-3	TGTGCCAGCACCTCGGGACTAGCGGGAGTGGAGACAGATACGCAGTATTTT	CASTSGLAGVETDTQYF
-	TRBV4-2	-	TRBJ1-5	TGTGCCAGCAGCCAAGATTGGGGGGTCCGTCAGCCCCAGCATTTT	CASSQDWGVRQPQHF
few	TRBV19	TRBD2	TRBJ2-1	TGTGCCAGTAGTATATGGGGGACTAGCGAGGATGAGCAGTTCTTC	CASSIWGTSEDEQFF
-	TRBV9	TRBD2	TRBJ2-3	TGTGCCAGCAGCGTAGCATCGGGAGGGCCCACAGATACGCAGTATTTT	CASSVASGGPTDTQYF
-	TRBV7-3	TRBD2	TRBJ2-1	TGTGCCAGCAGCTTAAGTGCTAGCGGGAGATACAATGAGCAGTTCTTC	CASSLSASGRYNEQFF
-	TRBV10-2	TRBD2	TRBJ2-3	TGCGCCAGCATTCGCGCGGGAGGGATCACAGATACGCAGTATTTT	CASIRAGGITDTQYF
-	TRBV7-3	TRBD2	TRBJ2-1	TGTGCCAGCAGCTTGGCGGGAGGGCCGAATGAGCAGTTCTTC	CASSLAGGPNEQFF
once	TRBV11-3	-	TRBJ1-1	TGTGCCAGCACCGGGAACACTGAAGCTTTCTTT	CASTGNTEAFF
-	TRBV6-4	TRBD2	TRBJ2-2	TGTGCCAGCAGTGAGACTAGCGAGAACACCGGGGAGCTGTTTTTT	CASSETSENTGELFF
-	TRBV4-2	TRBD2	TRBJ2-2	TGTGCCAGCAGCCAGCCGGGACTAGCGGCCGGGGAGCTGTTTTTT	CASSQPGLAAGELFF
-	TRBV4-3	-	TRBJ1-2	TGCGCCAGCAGCTTCCGCCTAGATTCAGATGGCTACACCTTC	CASSFRLDSDGYTF
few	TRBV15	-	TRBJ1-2	TGTGCCACCAGCAGAGCACAGGGTACGGGCGGCTACACCTTC	CATSRAQGTGGYTF
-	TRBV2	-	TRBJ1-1	TGTGCCAGCAGTCACAGGAACACTGAAGCTTTCTTT	CASSHRNTEAFF
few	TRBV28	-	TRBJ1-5	TGTGCCAGCAGTACCTCGACAGGCGGGGGCGTAAATCAGCCCCAGCATTTT	CASSTSTGGGVNQPQHF
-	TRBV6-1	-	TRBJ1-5	TGTGCCAGCAGTGACCCCGGGGGGCAGCCCCAGCATTTT	CASSDPGGQPQHF
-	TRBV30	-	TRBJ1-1	TGTGCCCTCGGTAGTTCCGAAGCTTTCTTT	CALGSSEAFF
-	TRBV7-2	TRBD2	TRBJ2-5	TGTGCCAGCAGCTTTCCGGGACTAGTAAAGACCCAGTACTTC	CASSFPGLVKTQYF
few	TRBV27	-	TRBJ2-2	TGTGCCAGCAGCCCCGGACAAGACACCGGGGAGCTGTTTTTT	CASSPGQDTGELFF
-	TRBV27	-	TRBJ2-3	TGTGCCAGCAGTCACTCCGACAGCCCGGGTGATACGCAGTATTTT	CASSHSDSPGDTQYF
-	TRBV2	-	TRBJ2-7	TGTGCCAGCAGGGACTTTCCTGACGAGCAGTACTTC	CASRDFPDEQYF
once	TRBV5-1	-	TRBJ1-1	TGCGCCAGCAGTGGTGAGGGAATAATGAACACTGAAGCTTTCTTT	CASSGEGIMNTEAFF
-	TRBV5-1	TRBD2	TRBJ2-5	TGCGCCAGCAGCTTGGGGCTAGCGGGGGCAGAGACCCAGTACTTC	CASSLGLAGAETQYF
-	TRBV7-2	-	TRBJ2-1	TGTGCCAGCAGCTTAGCATACTCCCCGTTCTTC	CASSLAYSPFF
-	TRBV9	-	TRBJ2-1	TGTGCCAGCAGCGTAAAGGAAGGGGACTACAATGAGCAGTTCTTC	CASSVKEGDYNEQFF
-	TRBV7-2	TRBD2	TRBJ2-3	TGTGCCAGCAAGCTAGCGGGATGGGAAGATACGCAGTATTTT	CASKLAGWEDTQYF
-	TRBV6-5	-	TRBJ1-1	TGTGCCAGCAGTTTTAGCGGGGGGAACACTGAAGCTTTCTTT	CASSFSGGNTEAFF
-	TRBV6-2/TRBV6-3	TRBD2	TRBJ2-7	TGTGCCAGCAGTTACTCGAGGAAGCGGGGCCTCTCCTACGAGCAGTACTTC	CASSYSRKRGLSYEQYF
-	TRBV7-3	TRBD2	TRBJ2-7	TGTGCCAGCAGCCCGCAGGCTAGCGGGGTGGGGGAGCAGTACTTC	CASSPQASGVGEQYF
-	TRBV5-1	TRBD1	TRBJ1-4	TGCGCCAGCAGCTCCCCGGACAGGGCTAATGAAAAACTGTTTTTT	CASSSPDRANEKLFF
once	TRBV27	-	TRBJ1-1	TGTGCCAGCAGTCCGGGAGGGGGGGGTTTGTCTGAAGCTTTCTTT	CASSPGGGGLSEAFF
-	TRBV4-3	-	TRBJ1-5	TGCGCCAGCAGCCAGGGAGTTATTCCTGATCAGCCCCAGCATTTT	CASSQGVIPDQPQHF
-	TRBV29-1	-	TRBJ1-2	TGCAGCGTTTTCGTCGACAGTAAAGGCTACACCTTC	CSVFVDSKGYTF